This T cell receptor beta chain was captured by sequencing in a study of T cell responses to AZD1222 COVID-19 vaccine. This clone was seen a few times. Its antigen is unknown. This CDR3 region has 11 residues. V was trimmed by 7 bases and J by 4 bases, leaving 7 bases between them. Germline V lookup: CDR1 SNHLY, CDR2 FYNNEI. Study-wide points: Researchers report vaccine-associated CD4 TCRs spanning spike, with dominance at 160-218 and 743-854. Only a handful of AZD1222 recipients, six or seven in all, had baseline seropositivity. Only after the peak T cell response were repertoires sampled. Rises in breadth and depth of Spike-specific TCRs came after two AZD1222 doses.

Libraries were prepared by immunoSEQ multiplex PCR; TCRdb keeps only in-frame clonotypes and omits some of them. The table includes some 120,000 clones, approximately 85% detected once. The sequenced sample was peripheral blood, obtained on day 0 of AZD1222 vaccination. The chain joins TRBV2 to TRBJ1-2; D is uncertain. The sequence was obtained from an adult in good health. CDR3 in DNA: TGTGCCAGCACTCATGGCTATGGCTACACCTTC. This sequence encodes CASTHGYGYTF.